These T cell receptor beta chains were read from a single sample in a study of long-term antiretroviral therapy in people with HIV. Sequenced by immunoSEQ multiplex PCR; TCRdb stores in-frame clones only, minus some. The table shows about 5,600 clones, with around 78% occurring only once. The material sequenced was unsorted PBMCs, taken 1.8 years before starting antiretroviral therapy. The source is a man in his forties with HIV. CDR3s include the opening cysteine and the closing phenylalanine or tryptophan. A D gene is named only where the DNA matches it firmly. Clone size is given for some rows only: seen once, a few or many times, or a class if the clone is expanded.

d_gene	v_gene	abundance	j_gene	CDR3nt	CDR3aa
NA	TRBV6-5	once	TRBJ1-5	TGTGCCAGCAGTTCAGATAGCAATCAGCCCCAGCATTTT	CASSSDSNQPQHF
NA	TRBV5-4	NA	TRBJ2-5	TGTGCCAGCAGCTCCCAGCCACAGCAATTAGAGACCCAGTACTTC	CASSSQPQQLETQYF
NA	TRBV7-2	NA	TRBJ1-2	TGTACCAGCAGCTTAGACGGGGATTTTATGGAAGGCTACACCTTC	CTSSLDGDFMEGYTF
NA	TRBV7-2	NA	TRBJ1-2	TGTGCCAGCAGCTCCCGGTGGGGAGTCAACTATGGCTACACCTTC	CASSSRWGVNYGYTF
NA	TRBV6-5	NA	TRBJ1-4	TGTGCCAGCAGCCCCATGGGGGCGGAAGATGAAAAACTGTTTTTT	CASSPMGAEDEKLFF
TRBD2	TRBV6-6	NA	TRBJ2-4	TGTGCCAGCACCGACCCCGGACTAGCGGGAGACATTCAGTACTTC	CASTDPGLAGDIQYF
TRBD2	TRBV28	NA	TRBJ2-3	TGTGCCAGCAGTAGCGGGGGAGTCACAGATACGCAGTATTTT	CASSSGGVTDTQYF
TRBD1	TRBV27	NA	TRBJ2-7	TGTGCCAGCAGTCTAAGGACAGGGAGCTCCTACGAGCAGTACTTC	CASSLRTGSSYEQYF
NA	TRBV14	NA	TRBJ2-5	TGTGCCAGCAGCCAAGGGCGAACAGGAGGGGGAGAGACCCAGTACTTC	CASSQGRTGGGETQYF
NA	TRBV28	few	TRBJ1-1	TGTGCCAGCAGTTCAAATTCTTGGGGCGCGATCAACACTGAAGCTTTCTTT	CASSSNSWGAINTEAFF
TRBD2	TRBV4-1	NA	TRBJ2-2	TGCGCCAGCAGCCTGATCGGACTAGTGCTGAACACCGGGGAGCTGTTTTTT	CASSLIGLVLNTGELFF
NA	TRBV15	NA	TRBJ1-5	TGTGCCACCAGCAGAGAAGCCGACAGACTGAATCAGCCCCAGCATTTT	CATSREADRLNQPQHF
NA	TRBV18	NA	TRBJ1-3	TGTGCCAGCTCAGGCGTGGCGGGGGCTGGAAACACCATATATTTT	CASSGVAGAGNTIYF
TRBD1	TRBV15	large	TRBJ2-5	TGTGCCACCAGCACGGACAGGGGGCTGGAGACCCAGTACTTC	CATSTDRGLETQYF
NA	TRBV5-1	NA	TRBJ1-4	TGCGCCAGCAGCTTATGGGGGGAAGGGGAAAAACTGTTTTTT	CASSLWGEGEKLFF
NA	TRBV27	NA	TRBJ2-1	TGTGCCAGCAGTAATAGCGGTGACTCCTACAATGAGCAGTTCTTC	CASSNSGDSYNEQFF
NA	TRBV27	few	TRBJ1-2	TGTGCCAGCAGTCAGACACGCGAGATCTATGGCTACACCTTC	CASSQTREIYGYTF
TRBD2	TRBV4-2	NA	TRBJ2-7	TGTGCCAGCAGCGACGGACTAGCGGGAAACTCCTACGAGCAGTACTTC	CASSDGLAGNSYEQYF
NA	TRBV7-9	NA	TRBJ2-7	TGTGCCAGCAGCTCGAAGATATGGCAGTACTTC	CASSSKIWQYF
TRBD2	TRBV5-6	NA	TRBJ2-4	TGTGCCAGCAGCTTGTATGGTCAAGCGGGAGTGGAAAACATTCAGTACTTC	CASSLYGQAGVENIQYF
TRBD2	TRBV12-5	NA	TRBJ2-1	TGTGCTAGTGGTTTGCCAATTGGGGGGGACCCCGGGGCTACGCAGTCTTACAATGAGCAGTTCTTC	CASGLPIGGDPGATQSYNEQFF
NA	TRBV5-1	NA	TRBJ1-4	TGCGCCAGCAGCTTGATTCTGGACGGTAATGAAAAACTGTTTTTT	CASSLILDGNEKLFF
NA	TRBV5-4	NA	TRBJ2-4	TGTGCCAGCAGCGCTCCACAGGGGGGGGCCAAAAACATTCAGTACTTC	CASSAPQGGAKNIQYF
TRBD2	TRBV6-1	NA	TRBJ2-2	TGTGCCAGCAGTGTCCCCGATCTAGCGGGAGAGACCACCGGGGAGCTGTTTTTT	CASSVPDLAGETTGELFF
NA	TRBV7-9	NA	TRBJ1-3	TGTGCCAGCAGCTTAGGGGGACACGACTCTGGAAACACCATATATTTT	CASSLGGHDSGNTIYF
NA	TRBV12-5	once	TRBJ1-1	TGTGCTAGTGGTTTGGACCCGCTCCTCCGACAGAACACTGAAGCTTTCTTT	CASGLDPLLRQNTEAFF
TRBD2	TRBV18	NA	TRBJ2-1	TGTGCCAGCTCGCCCACTAGCGGGAGGGCCATTGAGCAGTTCTTC	CASSPTSGRAIEQFF
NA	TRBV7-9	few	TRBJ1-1	TGTGCCAGCAGCTGGGACAATCAGGGTGAAGCTTTCTTT	CASSWDNQGEAFF
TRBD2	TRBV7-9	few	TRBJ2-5	TGTGCCAGCAGCCTAACTAGCGGGAGTAGAGAGACCCAGTACTTC	CASSLTSGSRETQYF
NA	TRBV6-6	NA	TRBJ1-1	TGTGCCAGCAGTGTAGGTGGGGGCGGGAACACTGAAGCTTTCTTT	CASSVGGGGNTEAFF
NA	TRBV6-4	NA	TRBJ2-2	TGTGCCAGCAGTGACTCTAGCGGGAACACCGGGGAGCTGTTTTTT	CASSDSSGNTGELFF
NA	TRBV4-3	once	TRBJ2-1	TGCGCCAGCAGCTCCTGCCTTCATGAGCAGTTCTTC	CASSSCLHEQFF
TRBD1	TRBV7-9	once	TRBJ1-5	TGTGCCAGCAGCCGGGACAGGGGCAATCAGCCCCAGCATTTT	CASSRDRGNQPQHF
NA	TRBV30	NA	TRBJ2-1	TGTGCCTGGAGTTCTAGTCGAGTAAGGGGCAATGAGCAGTTCTTC	CAWSSSRVRGNEQFF
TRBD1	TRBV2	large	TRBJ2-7	TGTGCCAGCATGGGGGGACAGGGTCCCTACGAGCAGTACTTC	CASMGGQGPYEQYF
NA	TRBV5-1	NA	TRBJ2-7	TGCGCCAGCAGCTTGGACGGGGGTACCTACGAGCAGTACTTC	CASSLDGGTYEQYF
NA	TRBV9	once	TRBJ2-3	TGTGCCAGCAGCCCCCTACGGGGGAACATACCAGATACGCAGTATTTT	CASSPLRGNIPDTQYF
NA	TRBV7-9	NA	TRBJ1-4	TGTGCCAGCAGCTTAGGCACGGGGGAAAAACTGTTTTTT	CASSLGTGEKLFF
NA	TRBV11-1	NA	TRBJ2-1	TGTGCCAGCAGCTTCACTAGTCCGACAAATGAGCAGTTCTTC	CASSFTSPTNEQFF
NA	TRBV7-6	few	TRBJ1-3	TGTGCCAGCAGCTTAGATAACAGGGTGACCTCTGGAAACACCATATATTTT	CASSLDNRVTSGNTIYF
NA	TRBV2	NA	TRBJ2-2	TGTGCCAGCAGTGCGCTAGCCCACACCGGGGAGCTGTTTTTT	CASSALAHTGELFF
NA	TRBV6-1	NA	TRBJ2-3	TGTGCCAGCAGTCCCAGTATGAGAGGGGCAGATACGCAGTATTTT	CASSPSMRGADTQYF
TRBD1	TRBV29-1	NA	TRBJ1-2	TGCAGCGCCCGGACAGGGGATGGCTACACCTTC	CSARTGDGYTF
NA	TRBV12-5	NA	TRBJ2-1	TGTGCTAGTGGTTTGACCCCTTACAATGAGCAGTTCTTC	CASGLTPYNEQFF
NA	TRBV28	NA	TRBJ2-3	TGTGCCAGCAATTTTTACGGCACAGATACGCAGTATTTT	CASNFYGTDTQYF
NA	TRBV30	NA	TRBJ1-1	TGTGCCGCTCTCCGGGAGTACACTGAAGCTTTCTTT	CAALREYTEAFF
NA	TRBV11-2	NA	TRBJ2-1	TGTGCCAGCAGCCTCAGTTCGCGGGACTATGAGCAGTTCTTC	CASSLSSRDYEQFF
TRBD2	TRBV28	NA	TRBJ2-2	TGTGCCAGCAGGCTAGCGGGGGTCACCGGGGAGCTGTTTTTT	CASRLAGVTGELFF
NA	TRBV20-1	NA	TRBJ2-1	TGCAGTGCTGAGGGTAGCGGAGAGCAGTTCTTC	CSAEGSGEQFF
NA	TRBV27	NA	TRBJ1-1	TGTGCCAGCAGTTTATTGAGGGGACCTGAAGCTTTCTTT	CASSLLRGPEAFF
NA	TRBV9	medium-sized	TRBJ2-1	TGTGCCAGCAGCGTAGGAGCCTACAATGAGCAGTTCTTC	CASSVGAYNEQFF
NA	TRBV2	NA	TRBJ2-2	TGTGCCAGCAGAGGCTCAATCGCGGCCGGGGAGCTGTTTTTT	CASRGSIAAGELFF
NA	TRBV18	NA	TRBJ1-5	TGTGCCAGCTCAACGACAGGATCGAATCAGCCCCAGCATTTT	CASSTTGSNQPQHF
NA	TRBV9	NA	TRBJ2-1	TGTGCCAGCAGCCTCCCCGGGGACCTCCGAGAGGACAATGAGCAGTTCTTC	CASSLPGDLREDNEQFF
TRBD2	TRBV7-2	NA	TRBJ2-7	TGTGCCAGCAGCTTAGCCCCAGCTAGCGGGAGTTCTGGGGAGCAGTACTTC	CASSLAPASGSSGEQYF
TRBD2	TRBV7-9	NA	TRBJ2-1	TGTGCCAGCAGTTCGCGCGGGGGGACCCCCTACAATGAGCAGTTCTTC	CASSSRGGTPYNEQFF
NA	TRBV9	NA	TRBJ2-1	TGTGCCAGCAGCGTAGTGGGGGCAGGGGATGAGCAGTTCTTC	CASSVVGAGDEQFF
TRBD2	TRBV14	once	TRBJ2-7	TGTGCCAGCAGCCAACTGACCGGGACTAGCGGGAGGGAGCAGTACTTC	CASSQLTGTSGREQYF